This TCR beta chain was recovered during a study of T cells after yellow fever vaccination. Study-wide findings and caveats: Most clones from primary vaccination resurfaced after the booster (about 96% CD4, 75% to 90% CD8).

Notes on this clonotype: The antigen remains unidentified.

This CDR3 region has 13 residues. Germline assignment: CDR1 SQVTM and CDR2 ANQGSEA. Trimming at V came to 7 bases and at J to 4 bases, leaving 7 bases not matched to a gene. 5'RACE template switching produced TCR cDNA carrying a universal primer site and UMIs. MiXCR, run by TCRdb on the 5' RACE reads, gives a single entry per CDR3 protein. Here the sample spans around 550,000 distinct CDR3 sequences, about 19% being singletons. The sequencing here drew on PBMCs, taken 15 days after the yellow fever booster vaccination. The sequence derives from a man younger than 45 who received the YFV17D yellow fever vaccine. The V call is TRBV29-1, the J call TRBJ2-5, with 9 bases lining up with TRBD1. The CDR3 DNA is TGCAGCGCCGAGGGACAGGGAGGAGAGACCCAGTACTTC. Residues: CSAEGQGGETQYF.